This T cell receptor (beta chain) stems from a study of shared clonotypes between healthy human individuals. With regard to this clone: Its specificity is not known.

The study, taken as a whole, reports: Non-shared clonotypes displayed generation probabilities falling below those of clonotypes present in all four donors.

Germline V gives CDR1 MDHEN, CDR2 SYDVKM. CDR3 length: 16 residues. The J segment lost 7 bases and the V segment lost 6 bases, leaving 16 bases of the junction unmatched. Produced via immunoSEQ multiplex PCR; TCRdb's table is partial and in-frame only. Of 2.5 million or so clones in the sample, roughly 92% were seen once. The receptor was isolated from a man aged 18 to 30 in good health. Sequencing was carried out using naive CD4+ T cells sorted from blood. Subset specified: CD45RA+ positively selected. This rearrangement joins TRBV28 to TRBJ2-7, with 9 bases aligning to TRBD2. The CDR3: CASSSPAAGGPGEQYF. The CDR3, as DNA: TGTGCCAGCAGCAGCCCGGCGGCGGGGGGGCCGGGGGAGCAGTACTTC.